One and the same sample provided the 26 T cell receptor beta chains below, sequenced in a study of tumor-infiltrating lymphocytes in primary liver carcinoma. Reverse transcription of roughly 0.45 ug total RNA with a constant-region primer produced TCR beta cDNA. TCR beta libraries came from three nested multiplex PCR rounds using slightly modified ARM-PCR. Investigators reported that the first two PCR rounds, at 10 cycles each, used TRBV1-TRBV30 forward primers with a C-beta reverse primer. MiXCR, applied by TCRdb to the multiplex PCR reads, yields one record per CDR3 protein. This sample has about 200,000 distinct CDR3 sequences, with approximately 65% found just once. For blood RNA, unsorted whole blood served as the source, and germline DNA was extracted too. Sequenced material: peripheral blood. The receptors derive from a woman aged 55-69 years with primary liver carcinoma and hepatitis B virus infection.

To note about this clonotype: The CDR3 does not end in the conserved phenylalanine or tryptophan, so this is likely a read error. This chain links TRBV29-1 with TRBJ2-3; D not certain. Trimming cost V 4 bases and J 3 bases, with 17 bases left between them. Germline V lookup: CDR1 SQVTM, CDR2 ANQGSEA. CDR3 length equals 15 residues. CDR3 bases: TGCAGCGTTGCCTACAGTGCTAGAAGTACAGATACGCAGTATTAT. Amino acid sequence: CSVAYSARSTDTQYY.

A note on this clonotype: One base away lies a much larger clone, so this may be a sequencing read error. This chain connects TRBV12-3 or TRBV12-4 to TRBJ2-7; the match to TRBD1 covers 8 bases. The length of the CDR3 is 15 residues. Germline trimming cut 6 bases from V and 3 bases from J; bases unmatched to any gene: 10. Here the CDR3 reads CASRHTGTGHYEQYF. CDR3 nucleotide sequence: TGTGCCAGCAGGCATACCGGGACAGGCCACTACGAGCAGTACTTC.

As for this clonotype: The CDR3 ends on some other residue instead of the conserved phenylalanine or tryptophan, so this is likely a read error. V is TRBV11-1 and J is TRBJ2-1; weak D call: TRBD2 (5 bases). Germline CDR1 is SGHAT and CDR2 is FQDESV (reference sequence). This CDR3 has 12 amino acids. The V end lost 7 bases, the J end lost 13 bases, and 17 bases lay between the germline ends. CDR3 in DNA: TGTGCCAGCAACTCCCCCGGAGGCGTTCAGTTCTCC. Its translation: CASNSPGGVQFS.

This rearrangement joins TRBV7-3 to TRBJ2-1; the match to TRBD2 covers 12 bases. Germline CDR1 reads SGHTA; CDR2 reads FQGTGA. The length of the CDR3 is 18 residues. The V segment lost 3 bases and the J segment 4 bases; nucleotides outside the gene matches: 10. The CDR3 DNA reads as TGTGCCAGCAGCTTCTTCCCAGGGACTAGCGGGTCTTACAATGAGCAGTTCTTC. This translates into CASSFFPGTSGSYNEQFF. Based on the CDR3 plus reference TRBV7-3 and TRBJ2-1, the full variable domain is GAGVSQTPSNKVTEKGKYVELRCDPISGHTALYWYRQSLGQGPEFLIYFQGTGAADDSGLPNDRFFAVRPEGSVSTLKIQRTERGDSAVYLCASSFFPGTSGSYNEQFFGPGTRLTVL.

The rearrangement links TRBV5-6 to TRBJ1-6; D not resolved. Germline assignment: CDR1 SGHDT and CDR2 YYEEEE. CDR3 length: 17 amino acids. Trimming left V 0 bases short and J 2 bases short, with 12 bases between. The CDR3 region has the DNA TGTGCCAGCAGCTTGGGTGGTGCAGCCGCCTATAATTCACCCCTCCACTTT. Protein: CASSLGGAAAYNSPLHF.

On this clonotype: The junction shows a germline mismatch at one end, possibly a read error. The rearrangement links TRBV11-3 to TRBJ1-1, with D maybe TRBD1 (6 bases). CDR1 and CDR2 (germline): SGHNT, YENEEA. This CDR3 has 18 residues. The CDR3 DNA sequence: TGTGCCAGCAACTTAGGAGCTGGAAGGGGGGTCGTGAACACTGAAGCTTTCTTT. Its protein is CASNLGAGRGVVNTEAFF.

Remarks on this clonotype: Sequence at one end of the junction differs from germline and may be a read error. The genes are TRBV4-1 and TRBJ2-7; 10 nucleotides match TRBD2. Germline values: CDR1 MGHRA, CDR2 YSYEKL. This CDR3 is 14 amino acids long. The DNA for the CDR3 is TGCGCCAGCAGCCAAGTCACTAGCGGGACCGAGCAGCACTTC. Translating gives CASSQVTSGTEQHF.

The rearrangement links TRBV6-1 to TRBJ2-3; TRBD1 or TRBD2 may be the D gene (6 bases each). This CDR3 contains 17 residues. Trimming pared 6 bases from V and 0 bases from J, leaving 19 bases between. CDR1 and CDR2 from the germline V gene are MNHNS and SASEGT. The CDR3 reads CASSGGHGSRSTDTQYF. DNA of the CDR3: TGTGCCAGCAGCGGGGGCCACGGGAGCCGGAGCACAGATACGCAGTATTTT.

Comment on this clonotype: The conserved closing phenylalanine or tryptophan is absent in this CDR3, likely reflecting a read error. The V gene is TRBV11-2, the J gene TRBJ2-2, with D maybe TRBD2 (5 bases). CDR3 length: 15 residues. Trimming pared 2 bases from V and 1 base from J, leaving 8 bases between. The germline gives CDR1 SGHAT, CDR2 FQNNGV. CDR3 residues: CASSLFGGNTGELFL. As DNA, the CDR3 is TGTGCCAGCAGCTTATTTGGAGGGAACACCGGGGAGCTGTTTCTT.

V gene TRBV10-2 combines with J gene TRBJ1-1, with no clear D. The CDR3 is made up of 13 amino acids. Germline CDR1 reads WSHSY; CDR2 reads SAAADI. V was clipped by 2 bases and J by 4 bases, with 8 bases between them. For the CDR3, the DNA is TGCGCCAGCAGTGAGATATCTACCACTGAAGCTTTCTTT. It is translated as CASSEISTTEAFF.

This clonotype has only one observation. This may stem from a read error, because a much larger clone lies one nucleotide away. The chain couples TRBV12-3 or TRBV12-4 to TRBJ2-1; TRBD2 matches 8 bases. The CDR3 covers 15 residues. The CDR3 nucleotides read TGTACCAGCAGCCCGGGACTAGGCTCCTACAATGAGCAGTTCTTC. Amino acid sequence: CTSSPGLGSYNEQFF.

Ten or more counts support this clonotype. This chain links TRBV7-8 with TRBJ1-5; D might be TRBD1 (6 bases). Trimming took off 1 base at V and 0 bases at J, with 13 bases between the two ends. Germline values: CDR1 SGHVS, CDR2 FQNEAQ. The CDR3 is 17 residues long. CDR3 sequence: CASSLEGGAYSNQPQHF. CDR3 DNA sequence: TGTGCCAGCAGCTTAGAGGGGGGAGCCTATAGCAATCAGCCCCAGCATTTT.

As to this clonotype: With a much larger clone just one base away, this may be a read error. The CDR3 loop reads CSAGRDMVTDTQYF. In DNA form, the CDR3 reads TGCAGCGCGGGGCGGGACATGGTGACAGATACGCAGTATTTT. The V gene is TRBV29-1, the J gene TRBJ2-3, with D tentatively TRBD1 or TRBD2 (6 bases each). CDR1 is SQVTM and CDR2 is ANQGSEA in the germline V gene. CDR3 length: 14 residues. Trimming stripped 7 bases from V and 3 bases from J, with 17 bases between.

CDR3 in DNA: TGTGCCAGCAGTTTAATCGGTTTCAGCAATGAGCAGTTCTTC. The encoded protein is CASSLIGFSNEQFF. The genes are TRBV12-3 or TRBV12-4 and TRBJ2-1; D gene uncertain. V was pared by 2 bases and J by 6 bases, with 11 bases between. The CDR3 is made up of 14 amino acids.

Details on this clonotype: At one of its ends the junction is not consistent with the germline gene, which may arise from a read error. The CDR3 is CASSLSRRRPGNEQFF. The CDR3 DNA reads TGTGCCAGTAGCTTATCTCGTCGAAGGCCTGGCAATGAGCAGTTCTTC. This rearrangement joins TRBV11-2 to TRBJ2-1, with no clear D. This CDR3 region has 16 residues. Germline V gives CDR1 SGHAT, CDR2 FQNNGV.

Regarding this clonotype: Mismatch with germline at one junction end may stem from a read error. V gene TRBV11-2 combines with J gene TRBJ1-1, with D unclear. The CDR3 is 15 amino acids. Germline-derived CDR1 and CDR2 are SGHAT and FQNNGV. CDR3 sequence reads: CVSSFEPGGNTEAFF. DNA for the CDR3: TGTGTCAGCAGCTTTGAACCCGGCGGTAACACTGAGGCTTTCTTT.

This clonotype was seen a few times. The genes are TRBV28 and TRBJ2-1; D is possibly TRBD1 or TRBD2 (5 bases each). Per the germline V gene, CDR1 is MDHEN and CDR2 is SYDVKM. CDR3 length: 16 residues. The V end was cut by 4 bases, the J end by 0 bases, with 13 bases between. The CDR3 DNA reads TGTGCCAGCAGTTGGGACCAAAAGAGCTCCTACAATGAGCAGTTCTTC. This encodes CASSWDQKSSYNEQFF. Complete variable domain (other parts from reference TRBV28 and TRBJ2-1): DVKVTQSSRYLVKRTGEKVFLECVQDMDHENMFWYRQDPGLGLRLIYFSYDVKMKEKGDIPEGYSVSREKKERFSLILESASTNQTSMYLCASSWDQKSSYNEQFFGPGTRLTVL.

Concerning this clonotype itself: Germline is not matched at one junction end, which may reflect a read error. The V gene is TRBV12-3 or TRBV12-4, the J gene TRBJ2-3, with 11 bases matching TRBD2. The CDR3 length is 15 residues. Written as DNA, the CDR3 is TGTGCCAGCAGCCTGGGACTAGCGGCCACAGATATGCAGTATTTT. This gives the protein CASSLGLAATDMQYF.

This clonotype was counted between two and nine times. The rearrangement uses TRBV5-1 and TRBJ2-7; D remains ambiguous. Per germline, CDR1 SGHRS and CDR2 YFSETQ. The V end was cut by 4 bases, the J end by 7 bases, with 12 bases between. CDR3 length: 12 amino acids. In DNA form, the CDR3 reads TGCGCCAGCAGCACCGCCAGTGGGGAGCAGTACTTC. Its translation is CASSTASGEQYF.

This clonotype was found many times. The rearrangement uses TRBV6-2 or TRBV6-3 and TRBJ2-7; D is uncertain. The CDR3 is 12 amino acids. Germline V gives CDR1 MNHEY, CDR2 SVGEGT. With 7 bases removed from V and 6 bases from J, the gap between germline ends came to 13 bases. The CDR3 spells CASKFNTGEQYF. Here the CDR3 DNA reads TGTGCCAGCAAGTTCAATACGGGCGAGCAGTACTTC.

As regards this clonotype: The junction departs from the called germline gene at one end, perhaps through a read error. J is TRBJ1-2 and V is TRBV6-6, with TRBD1 as a possible D gene (6 bases). The CDR3 spans 13 residues. Per the germline V gene, CDR1 is MNHNY and CDR2 is SVGAGI (reference sequence). CDR3 DNA sequence: TGTGTCAGCAGTTCGGACAGATTGAACGGCTACACCTTC. As protein: CVSSSDRLNGYTF.

On this clonotype itself: This may arise from a read error, as a much more abundant clone is one base away. In DNA, the CDR3 is TGTGCCAGCAGTCCTCCAGCGGGACGCCAGTTCTTC. Amino acids: CASSPPAGRQFF. This sequence joins TRBV12-3 or TRBV12-4 and TRBJ2-1; 7 bases are shared with TRBD2. This CDR3 is 12 amino acids long. After removal of 5 bases from V and 13 bases from J, the junction contained 8 bases not matched to a gene.

This clonotype was recorded at least ten times. The V call is TRBV6-5, the J call TRBJ1-2, with 7 bases that match TRBD1. The germline CDR1 and CDR2 sequences are MNHEY and SVGAGI. This CDR3 has 15 amino acids. V trimming: 5 bases; J trimming: 4 bases; junction bases outside the gene matches: 10. The CDR3 region has the DNA TGTGCCAGCAGTCAGGAGACAGGGCACGGCTATGGCTACACCTTC. Amino acid sequence: CASSQETGHGYGYTF.

In regard to this clonotype: A much larger clone lies a single base off, so this may be a read error. J is TRBJ1-4 and V is TRBV6-5; maybe TRBD1 (6 bases). This CDR3 contains 14 residues. CDR1 and CDR2 (germline): MNHEY, SVGAGI. The CDR3 DNA reads as TGTGCCAGCAGCAGGACAGAGCAGAATGAAAAACTGCTTTTT. It translates to CASSRTEQNEKLLF.

This clonotype was seen a single time. A junction boundary mismatches the germline segment, possibly from a read error. The CDR3 loop reads CARSQGQMNTEAFF. CDR3 coding DNA: TGTGCCAGGAGCCAAGGACAAATGAACACTGAAGCTTTCTTT. The chain joins TRBV4-2 to TRBJ1-1, with D possibly TRBD1 on 5 matching bases. Germline assignment: CDR1 LGHNA and CDR2 YNFKEQ. This CDR3 contains 14 residues.

The chain has TRBV7-8 and TRBJ2-7, with D possibly being TRBD2 (6 bases). From germline, CDR1 is SGHVS and CDR2 FQNEAQ. CDR3 length: 16 residues. The V end lost 0 bases, the J end lost 5 bases, and 17 bases lay between the germline ends. The CDR3 nucleotides are TGTGCCAGCAGCTTAGCTTTTTGGAGGGGAACCAACGAGCAGTACTTC. It specifies CASSLAFWRGTNEQYF.